One and the same sample provided the 24 T cell receptor beta chains below, sequenced in a study of blood T cell repertoires in COVID-19. Libraries were prepared by immunoSEQ multiplex PCR; TCRdb keeps only in-frame clonotypes and omits some of them. This table has 20,000 to 25,000 clones, around 69% appearing once. What was sequenced was peripheral blood. Receptors originate from a human donor in a cohort sampled during active or convalescent COVID-19.

The CDR3: CASSSRNTEAFF. As DNA, the CDR3 is TGTGCCAGCAGCTCGAGGAACACTGAAGCTTTCTTT. The rearrangement uses TRBV5-4 and TRBJ1-1; D gene ambiguous. Trimming took 3 bases from V and 1 from J, leaving 4 bases between them. There are 12 residues in the CDR3. Germline CDR1 SGHNT, CDR2 YYREEE (reference sequence).

The rearrangement uses TRBV18 and TRBJ1-1; D may be TRBD1 (5 bases). The CDR3 length is 15 residues. Germline CDR1 KGHSH, CDR2 LQKENI. Trimming left V 5 bases short and J 0 bases short, with 13 bases between. This chain's CDR3 is CASSGGLGVNTEAFF. The CDR3, as DNA: TGTGCCAGCTCAGGGGGACTTGGTGTGAACACTGAAGCTTTCTTT.

The rearrangement links TRBV6-2 or TRBV6-3 to TRBJ2-2; D is perhaps TRBD2 (6 bases). V lost 1 base, J lost 5 bases, and 11 bases lay in between. Germline CDR1 and CDR2: MNHEY and SVGEGT. CDR3 length: 15 residues. CDR3 DNA sequence: TGTGCCAGCAGTTACTGGAGGGTCCAGACCGGGGAGCTGTTTTTT. It encodes CASSYWRVQTGELFF.

The chain recombines TRBV7-9 with TRBJ2-5, with 7 bases that match TRBD2. Germline loops: CDR1 SEHNR, CDR2 FQNEAQ (reference sequence). Unmatched junction bases numbered 9, after V lost 2 bases and J lost 3 bases. The CDR3 consists of 16 residues. In DNA form, the CDR3 reads TGTGCCAGCAGCTTAATTCCCGAGGGAGGGGAAGAGACCCAGTACTTC. This sequence encodes CASSLIPEGGEETQYF.

The chain is built from TRBV5-6 and TRBJ1-3; TRBD1 matches 8 bases. CDR1 and CDR2 (germline): SGHDT, YYEEEE. J gave up 4 bases and V 4 bases, and 10 bases lay outside the gene matches. CDR3 size: 16 residues. The CDR3 DNA reads TGTGCCAGCAGCATTTGGACAGGGCAAAGAGGAAACACCATATATTTT. It codes for CASSIWTGQRGNTIYF. The whole variable domain, remainder taken from reference TRBV5-6 and TRBJ1-3, is DAGVTQSPTHLIKTRGQQVTLRCSPKSGHDTVSWYQQALGQGPQFIFQYYEEEERQRGNFPDRFSGHQFPNYSSELNVNALLLGDSALYLCASSIWTGQRGNTIYFGEGSWLTVV.

The chain combines TRBV6-5 with TRBJ2-2; a possible D gene is TRBD2 (7 bases). Germline-derived CDR1 and CDR2 are MNHEY and SVGAGI. V was pared by 4 bases and J by 6 bases, with 15 bases between. This CDR3 has 15 amino acids. CDR3 loop: CASSSGGGFSGELFF. The CDR3 bases are TGTGCCAGCAGTTCTGGGGGGGGCTTCTCCGGGGAGCTGTTTTTT.

The chain links TRBV5-1 to TRBJ2-2; TRBD2 matches 15 bases. Unmatched junction bases numbered 13, after V lost 6 bases and J lost 7 bases. This CDR3 region has 18 residues. CDR1 is SGHRS and CDR2 is YFSETQ in the germline V gene. The DNA for the CDR3 is TGCGCCAGCAAGCTTGGGGGACTAGCGGGAGGCCGTGGCGGGGAGCTGTTTTTT. It encodes CASKLGGLAGGRGGELFF.

The V call is TRBV2, the J call TRBJ2-1; 11 bases are shared with TRBD2. Germline V gene lookup returns CDR1 SNHLY and CDR2 FYNNEI. This CDR3 spans 15 amino acids. V lost 5 bases, J lost 6 bases, and 6 bases stayed unmatched. The CDR3 region is CASSLLAGVRNEQFF. CDR3 coding DNA: TGTGCCAGCAGTCTACTAGCGGGAGTCCGCAATGAGCAGTTCTTC.

The chain joins TRBV10-3 to TRBJ1-6, with TRBD1 matching over 8 bases. The junction had 5 bases not matched to a gene; V was cut back by 2 bases and J by 8 bases. The CDR3 runs 15 residues. The germline V gene encodes CDR1 ENHRY and CDR2 SYGVKD. The DNA of the CDR3 is TGTGCCATCAGTGAGAGGGACAGGTCCTATTCACCCCTCCACTTT. Translation: CAISERDRSYSPLHF.

The chain links TRBV9 to TRBJ2-5; 7 bases map to TRBD1. The length of the CDR3 is 14 residues. V gave up 0 bases and J gave up 5 bases; unmatched junction bases: 4. From germline, CDR1 is SGDLS and CDR2 YYNGEE. CDR3 protein: CASSVGGGSETQYF. The CDR3 region has the DNA TGTGCCAGCAGCGTAGGAGGGGGCAGTGAGACCCAGTACTTC.

The chain uses TRBV5-4 and TRBJ2-3; 9 bases agree with TRBD2. The V gene's germline CDR1 is SGHNT and CDR2 YYREEE (reference sequence). The CDR3 consists of 15 residues. V shed 2 bases and J 8 bases; nucleotides not matched to a gene: 9. CDR3: CASSLAGGLRGTQYF. The CDR3 DNA follows: TGTGCCAGCAGCTTAGCGGGAGGACTAAGGGGTACGCAGTATTTT.

The table lists this clone with a few counts. J is TRBJ1-1 and V is TRBV29-1; unclear D gene. The CDR3 runs to 12 residues. Trimming took off 7 bases at V and 2 bases at J, with 11 bases between the two ends. The germline V gene encodes CDR1 SQVTM and CDR2 ANQGSEA. CDR3 residues: CSARVINTEAFF. CDR3 DNA: TGCAGCGCTCGGGTGATTAACACTGAAGCTTTCTTT.

This clone was detected once. The chain carries TRBV19 and TRBJ2-1; D may be TRBD2 (5 bases). Germline V gene data show CDR1 as LNHDA and CDR2 as SQIVND (reference sequence). The CDR3 extends over 14 amino acids. Trimming removed 7 bases at V and 2 bases at J, with 12 bases between. CDR3 in DNA: TGTGCCAGTACCGACCCCGGGGCCTACAATGAGCAGTTCTTC. It yields the protein CASTDPGAYNEQFF.

This clone has just a few counts. The chain links TRBV2 to TRBJ2-7; possible D gene TRBD2, 6 bases. V shed 7 bases and J shed 0 bases, with 16 bases lying between them. Germline V gene sequence: CDR1 SNHLY, CDR2 FYNNEI. The CDR3 sequence is 15 residues long. CDR3 region: CASTKLGGRSYEQYF. CDR3 nucleotide sequence: TGTGCCAGCACTAAACTAGGAGGGCGCTCCTACGAGCAGTACTTC.

The chain links TRBV10-3 to TRBJ1-2, with TRBD1 matching 12 bases. Germline V CDR1 and CDR2: ENHRY, SYGVKD. This CDR3 contains 15 residues. V was pared by 11 bases and J by 0 bases, with 7 bases of the junction left unmatched. The CDR3 bases are TGTGCCTCTACGGGACAGGGGGCTACTAACTATGGCTACACCTTC. It specifies CASTGQGATNYGYTF.

The chain uses TRBV10-3 and TRBJ2-1; TRBD2 is a possible D gene (6 bases). CDR1 ENHRY and CDR2 SYGVKD come from the germline V gene. CDR3 size: 15 residues. Trimming took 0 bases from V and 7 from J, leaving 13 bases between them. DNA for the CDR3: TGTGCCATCAGTGAGTCGGGACGGGGGTATAATGAGCAGTTCTTC. It translates to CAISESGRGYNEQFF.

This clone was picked up one time. V is TRBV19 and J is TRBJ2-3; TRBD1 matches 8 bases. J was trimmed by 8 bases and V by 7 bases; bases with no gene match: 14. The CDR3 extends over 15 amino acids. The germline V gene has CDR1 LNHDA and CDR2 SQIVND (reference sequence). CDR3: CASNPTPRQGSTQYF. In nucleotides, the CDR3 is TGTGCCAGTAATCCGACCCCAAGACAGGGGAGTACGCAGTATTTT.

J is TRBJ2-7 and V is TRBV18, with D possibly matching TRBD2 (6 bases). The V end lost 1 base, the J end lost 2 bases, and 21 bases lay between the germline ends. The CDR3 has 18 residues. From germline, CDR1 is KGHSH and CDR2 LQKENI. The chain's CDR3 is CASSPLKPGLGGAYEQYF. The DNA for the CDR3 is TGTGCCAGCTCACCACTTAAACCCGGTTTGGGGGGAGCCTACGAGCAGTACTTC.

V and J are TRBV7-4 and TRBJ2-3; weak D call: TRBD1 (6 bases). The ends were cut back, 4 bases at V and 3 bases at J, with 23 bases in the middle. Germline V gene lookup returns CDR1 SGHVT and CDR2 SQSDAQ. The CDR3 runs to 18 residues. The CDR3 spells CASSSFSRTRGGTDTQYF. The CDR3 coding sequence is TGTGCCAGCAGCTCTTTCTCGCGGACCCGAGGGGGAACAGATACGCAGTATTTT.

This clone was found many times. V and J are TRBV18 and TRBJ2-7; D gene ambiguous. Trimming stripped 5 bases from V and 3 bases from J, with 11 bases between. The length of the CDR3 is 13 residues. Germline CDR1 KGHSH, CDR2 LQKENI. The CDR3 is CASSASSVYEQYF. The CDR3 bases are TGTGCCAGCTCAGCGTCTTCCGTCTACGAGCAGTACTTC.

The chain combines TRBV4-1 with TRBJ2-1, with 10 bases fitting TRBD2. The CDR3 runs to 19 residues. After removal of 1 base from V and 0 bases from J, the junction contained 9 bases not matched to a gene. Germline CDR1 MGHRA, CDR2 YSYEKL. The CDR3 coding sequence is TGCGCCAGCAGCCAAGTACTAGCGGGAATACAAGGCTCCTACAATGAGCAGTTCTTC. Protein: CASSQVLAGIQGSYNEQFF.

This chain links TRBV28 with TRBJ1-5; D remains unclear. The CDR3 length is 16 residues. Germline-derived CDR1 and CDR2 are MDHEN and SYDVKM. Trimming took 4 bases from V and 0 from J, leaving 13 bases between them. DNA of the CDR3: TGTGCCAGCAGTTCCCAAGGAGGTTATAGCAATCAGCCCCAGCATTTT. The encoded protein is CASSSQGGYSNQPQHF. The full variable domain, completed using reference TRBV28 and TRBJ1-5, is DVKVTQSSRYLVKRTGEKVFLECVQDMDHENMFWYRQDPGLGLRLIYFSYDVKMKEKGDIPEGYSVSREKKERFSLILESASTNQTSMYLCASSSQGGYSNQPQHFGDGTRLSIL.

The chain couples TRBV5-1 to TRBJ2-5; TRBD2 is a possible D gene (5 bases). CDR3 length: 13 amino acids. CDR1 and CDR2 from the germline V gene are SGHRS and YFSETQ. V shed 7 bases and J shed 2 bases, with 12 bases lying between them. CDR3 sequence reads: CASHRGSQETQYF. The CDR3 DNA reads as TGCGCCAGCCATCGGGGTTCTCAAGAGACCCAGTACTTC.

The V gene is TRBV5-6, the J gene TRBJ1-2, with a tentative D call TRBD1 (6 bases). Germline V gene lookup returns CDR1 SGHDT and CDR2 YYEEEE. This CDR3 is 16 amino acids long. The ends were cut back, 4 bases at V and 4 bases at J, with 20 bases in the middle. The CDR3 nucleotides read TGTGCCAGCAGCGGGGGGGCGGGGTCCCGTTCCTATGGCTACACCTTC. This gives the protein CASSGGAGSRSYGYTF.